This T cell receptor beta chain was found in a study of blood T cell repertoires in COVID-19. The wider study: COVID-19 samples collected from the United States, Italy and Spain covered acute and convalescent phases. From T cells, B-cell-depleted T cells, or PBMCs came the material, which was cDNA or gDNA.

The authors' processing: Amplification of reference gene primers was used by the study to estimate nucleated cell counts. Clones were read by immunoSEQ multiplex PCR, and TCRdb kept only the in-frame ones, dropping some. The V and J calls and clone size come from that table; D and trimming were worked out from the DNA. The sample shows about 120,000 clones, around 77% of them seen only once. The sequence derives from a man aged 55 to 69 with active or convalescent COVID-19. The sequenced sample consisted of peripheral blood.

The CDR3 loop is CASRPGSQPQHF. CDR3 bases: TGTGCCAGCAGACCGGGAAGCCAGCCCCAGCATTTT. The rearrangement links TRBV5-8 to TRBJ1-5; D call uncertain. Germline V lookup: CDR1 SGHTS, CDR2 YDEGEE. Trimming shortened V by 5 bases and J by 7 bases, and 10 bases separated the two germline ends. CDR3 size: 12 residues.